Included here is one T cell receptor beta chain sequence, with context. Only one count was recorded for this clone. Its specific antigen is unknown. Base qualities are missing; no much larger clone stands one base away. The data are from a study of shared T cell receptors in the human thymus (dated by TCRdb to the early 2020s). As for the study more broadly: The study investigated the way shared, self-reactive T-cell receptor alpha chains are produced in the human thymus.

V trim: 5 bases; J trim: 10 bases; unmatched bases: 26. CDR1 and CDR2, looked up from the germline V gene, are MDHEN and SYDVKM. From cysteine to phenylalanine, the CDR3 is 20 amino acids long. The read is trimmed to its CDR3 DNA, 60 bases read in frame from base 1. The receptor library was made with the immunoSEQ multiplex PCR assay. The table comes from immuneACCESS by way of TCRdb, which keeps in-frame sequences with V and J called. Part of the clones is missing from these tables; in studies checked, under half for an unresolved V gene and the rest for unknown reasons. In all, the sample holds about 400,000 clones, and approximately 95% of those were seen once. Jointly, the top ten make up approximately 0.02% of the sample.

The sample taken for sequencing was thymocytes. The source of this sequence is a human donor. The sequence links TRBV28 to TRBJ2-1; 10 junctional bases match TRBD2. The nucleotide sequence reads TGTGCCAGCAGTACCAACCCGGGGGGCTCAGCGGGAGGGTCCCTCGGAGAGCAGTTCTTC. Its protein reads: CASSTNPGGSAGGSLGEQFF.